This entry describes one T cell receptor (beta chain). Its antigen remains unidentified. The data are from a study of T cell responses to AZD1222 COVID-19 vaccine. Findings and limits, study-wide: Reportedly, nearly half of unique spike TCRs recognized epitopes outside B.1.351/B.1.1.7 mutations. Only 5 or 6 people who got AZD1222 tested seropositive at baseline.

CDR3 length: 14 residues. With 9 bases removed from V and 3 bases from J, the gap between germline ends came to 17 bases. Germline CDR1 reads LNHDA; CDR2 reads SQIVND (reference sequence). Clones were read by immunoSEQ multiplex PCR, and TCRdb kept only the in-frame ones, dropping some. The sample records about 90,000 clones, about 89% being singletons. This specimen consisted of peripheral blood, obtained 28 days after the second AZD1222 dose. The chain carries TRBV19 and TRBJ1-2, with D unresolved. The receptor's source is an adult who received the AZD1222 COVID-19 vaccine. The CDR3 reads CASLPPNRDYGYTF. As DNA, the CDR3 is TGTGCCAGCCTACCGCCCAACCGGGACTATGGCTACACCTTC.